The 11 T cell receptor beta chains below all came from one sample that was sequenced in a study of T cell responses to AZD1222 COVID-19 vaccine. Here immunoSEQ multiplex PCR was the method, and the copy in TCRdb shows in-frame clones only, minus some. This sample carries some 140,000 clones, 90% of them seen once, and the ten largest clones take 18%. Sequences were derived from peripheral blood, sampled on day 0 of AZD1222 vaccination. The receptors here all came from an adult in good health.

The chain uses TRBV15 and TRBJ1-1; D remains unclear. V was clipped by 0 bases and J by 1 base, with 3 bases between them. The CDR3 is made up of 13 amino acids. Germline lookup yields CDR1 LNHNV and CDR2 YYDKDF (reference sequence). The chain's CDR3 is CATSRDPNTEAFF. The CDR3 DNA reads as TGTGCCACCAGCAGAGACCCGAACACTGAAGCTTTCTTT.

This clone is categorized as medium-sized (0.01 to 0.1%). The chain has TRBV13 and TRBJ2-2; the D gene could be TRBD1 or TRBD2 (5 bases each). This CDR3 region has 15 residues. The ends were cut back, 3 bases at V and 7 bases at J, with 15 bases in the middle. Per germline, CDR1 PRHDT and CDR2 FYEKMQ (reference sequence). CDR3 bases: TGTGCCAGCAGCTTCCGGGACGGAGGTATCGGGGAGCTGTTTTTT. It encodes CASSFRDGGIGELFF.

Concerning this clone: The junction departs from the called germline gene at one end, perhaps through a read error. The genes are TRBV10-3 and TRBJ1-2, with D perhaps TRBD1 (6 bases). The CDR3 loop spans 16 amino acids. The germline gives CDR1 ENHRY, CDR2 SYGVKD. CDR3 protein: CAISQSQGGIDYGYTF. The CDR3 DNA reads TGTGCCATCAGTCAGTCACAGGGTGGGATAGACTATGGCTACACCTTC.

The gene calls are TRBV10-1 and TRBJ2-3; TRBD1 is a possible D gene (5 bases). Germline V gives CDR1 WNHNN, CDR2 SYGVQD (reference sequence). CDR3 length equals 15 residues. V was clipped by 0 bases and J by 5 bases, with 12 bases between them. This CDR3 is CASSESQGPEDTQYF. The CDR3 region has the DNA TGCGCCAGCAGTGAGTCTCAGGGTCCGGAAGATACGCAGTATTTT.

This clone was observed a single time. This rearrangement joins TRBV2 to TRBJ1-1; D is unclear. This CDR3 spans 12 amino acids. Germline CDR1 SNHLY, CDR2 FYNNEI. V lost 6 bases and J lost 6, with 11 bases in between. The DNA for the CDR3 is TGTGCCAGCAGAGGCTTAATGGCTGAAGCTTTCTTT. It codes for CASRGLMAEAFF.

This clone showed up just once. This rearrangement joins TRBV10-3 to TRBJ1-3; TRBD1 is a possible D gene (5 bases). Trimming pared 6 bases from V and 13 bases from J, leaving 19 bases between. CDR3 size: 13 residues. Germline assignment: CDR1 ENHRY and CDR2 SYGVKD. The CDR3 coding sequence is TGTGCCATCAGGCCGTCCAGGGCGGGGGAAATATATTTT. It is translated as CAIRPSRAGEIYF.

The V gene is TRBV14, the J gene TRBJ2-7; 7 bases are shared with TRBD2. V trimming: 0 bases; J trimming: 12 bases; junction bases outside the gene matches: 20. The germline V gene has CDR1 SGHDN and CDR2 FVKESK. The CDR3 covers 17 residues. CDR3 region: CASSQDLAGGGLGVRYF. The CDR3 coding sequence is TGTGCCAGCAGCCAAGATTTGGCGGGCGGGGGATTGGGAGTGCGGTACTTC.

This chain uses TRBV28 with TRBJ1-5, with a possible D match to TRBD1 (5 bases). Germline values: CDR1 MDHEN, CDR2 SYDVKM. The CDR3 has 13 amino acids. The V end lost 5 bases, the J end lost 3 bases, and 8 bases lay between the germline ends. The CDR3 nucleotides read TGTGCCAGCAGTCGGGGGATCAATCAGCCCCAGCATTTT. The encoded protein is CASSRGINQPQHF.

As concerns this clone: Sequence at one end of the junction differs from germline and may be a read error. The rearrangement links TRBV19 to TRBJ1-5; the match to TRBD1 covers 8 bases. The length of the CDR3 is 15 residues. Germline lookup yields CDR1 LNHDA and CDR2 SQIVND (reference sequence). The CDR3 nucleotides read TGTGCCAGTAGTATCGCCAGCAGGGGGCGGACTCCCCCGCATTTT. Its translation is CASSIASRGRTPPHF.

The chain is built from TRBV6-8 and TRBJ2-3; TRBD2 aligns across 13 bases. The length of the CDR3 is 15 residues. Germline-derived CDR1 and CDR2 are MNHGY and SAAAGT. Trimming took 6 bases from V and 6 from J; bases not matched to a gene: 6. CDR3 protein: CASSEGLAGADTQYF. CDR3 bases: TGTGCCAGCAGCGAAGGACTAGCGGGAGCCGATACGCAGTATTTT.

V is TRBV7-3 and J is TRBJ2-5; D gene unclear. The CDR3 totals 14 residues. The ends were cut back, 4 bases at V and 2 bases at J, with 11 bases in the middle. The germline V gene encodes CDR1 SGHTA and CDR2 FQGTGA. In DNA, the CDR3 is TGTGCCAGCAGCTCCACAGCCCGTCAAGAGACCCAGTACTTC. It encodes CASSSTARQETQYF. Combining the CDR3 with reference TRBV7-3 and TRBJ2-5 gives the whole variable domain GAGVSQTPSNKVTEKGKYVELRCDPISGHTALYWYRQSLGQGPEFLIYFQGTGAADDSGLPNDRFFAVRPEGSVSTLKIQRTERGDSAVYLCASSSTARQETQYFGPGTRLLVL.